The 9 T cell receptor beta chains below were found in one sample sequenced in a study of beta chain features in type 1 diabetes. What was sequenced were expressed TCRB transcripts, since all of the isolated RNA had been reverse transcribed. Method: immunoSEQ multiplex PCR; TCRdb's copy keeps in-frame clones and lacks some. The table records about 360,000 clones, 10% to 15% of them present only once. What was sequenced was naive CD4+ T cells from blood. Every receptor here comes from a man aged 18 to 29 in good health.

This chain links TRBV10-3 with TRBJ1-1; perhaps TRBD1 as D (6 bases). The CDR3 sequence is 13 residues long. The germline V gene has CDR1 ENHRY and CDR2 SYGVKD. V was cut by 2 bases and J by 12 bases, with 16 bases left in between. CDR3 in DNA: TGTGCCATCAGTGAGCGACAACAGGGAGGGACTTTCTTT. Protein sequence: CAISERQQGGTFF.

The J gene is TRBJ2-2, the V gene TRBV5-6; D is possibly TRBD2 (6 bases). V was trimmed by 4 bases and J by 5 bases, leaving 6 bases between them. The CDR3 spans 12 residues. CDR1 and CDR2 from the germline V gene are SGHDT and YYEEEE. The CDR3 is CASSLATGELFF. The CDR3 bases are TGTGCCAGCAGCCTAGCGACCGGGGAGCTGTTTTTT.

This clone has only a few counts. This chain connects TRBV4-3 to TRBJ1-4, with a tentative D call TRBD1 (6 bases). This CDR3 contains 14 residues. Germline V gives CDR1 LGHNA, CDR2 YSLEER. Trimming removed 1 base at V and 7 bases at J, with 10 bases between. The CDR3 spells CASSQGYRAEKLFF. In DNA, the CDR3 is TGCGCCAGCAGCCAAGGATACAGGGCTGAAAAACTGTTTTTT.

The chain couples TRBV11-2 to TRBJ1-4, with 8 bases identical to TRBD1. V lost 5 bases and J lost 0; bases outside the gene matches: 14. The CDR3 runs to 19 residues. Germline V lookup: CDR1 SGHAT, CDR2 FQNNGV. The CDR3 coding sequence is TGTGCCAGCAGCCGCCGTGGGGCAGGGGGCTTGGCAACTAATGAAAAACTGTTTTTT. This translates into CASSRRGAGGLATNEKLFF.

This clone was detected a few times. The rearrangement links TRBV28 to TRBJ2-7; TRBD2 aligns across 7 bases. CDR1 MDHEN and CDR2 SYDVKM come from the germline V gene. V dropped 3 bases and J dropped 0; count of bases not matched to a gene: 2. The CDR3 totals 14 residues. The CDR3 here is CASSLGLLSYEQYF. The CDR3 DNA follows: TGTGCCAGCAGTTTGGGACTACTCTCCTACGAGCAGTACTTC.

This clone was observed a few times. The chain joins TRBV6-5 to TRBJ2-7; TRBD1 aligns across 8 bases. The V gene end was trimmed by 2 bases and the J gene end by 2 bases; junction bases not matched to a gene: 8. This CDR3 comprises 16 residues. Germline assignment: CDR1 MNHEY and CDR2 SVGAGI. The CDR3 protein is CASSYQSGTGAYEQYF. As DNA, the CDR3 is TGTGCCAGCAGTTACCAATCCGGGACAGGTGCCTACGAGCAGTACTTC.

The chain uses TRBV11-1 and TRBJ2-5; D is uncertain. V lost 1 base to trimming and J lost 5 bases, with 8 bases between them. The V gene's germline CDR1 is SGHAT and CDR2 FQDESV (reference sequence). The CDR3 is 13 residues long. CDR3 DNA sequence: TGTGCCAGCAGCTTAGGCGGTGTCGAGACCCAGTACTTC. This sequence encodes CASSLGGVETQYF.

This clone has a count of ten or more. V is TRBV29-1 and J is TRBJ2-3; no clear D. Germline values: CDR1 SQVTM, CDR2 ANQGSEA. Trimming pared 7 bases from V and 7 bases from J, leaving 9 bases between. CDR3 size: 10 residues. CDR3 in amino acids: CSAILNTQYF. The CDR3 DNA reads as TGCAGCGCCATACTAAATACGCAGTATTTT.

This clone came up a few times. The chain joins TRBV5-1 to TRBJ2-5; 7 positions match TRBD1. CDR3 length: 15 residues. Germline CDR1 reads SGHRS; CDR2 reads YFSETQ. The junction had 8 bases not matched to a gene; V was cut back by 2 bases and J by 4 bases. The CDR3, as DNA: TGCGCCAGCAGCTTCCTCCGCCCAGGGGGAGAGACCCAGTACTTC. Translated: CASSFLRPGGETQYF.